This is a list of T cell receptor beta chains from one sample in a study of human T cells and chemical hapten exposure. TCRdb reprocessed the RACE reads with MiXCR, giving one entry per CDR3 protein. The sample records roughly 120,000 distinct CDR3 sequences, roughly 12% being singletons. The sequencing used whole blood, collected in connection with sensitization to the hapten diphenylcyclopropenone (DPC). The receptor set was obtained from a young woman with alopecia areata. Some clones in this sample may be carry-over from other donors' samples. CDR3s include the opening cysteine and the closing phenylalanine or tryptophan. Fields, in order: D gene, V gene, clone size, J gene, CDR3 protein, CDR3 DNA. A D gene is named only where the DNA matches it firmly. Clone size appears in some rows only: once, few, many, or a class for an expanded clone.

D gene: -
V gene: TRBV7-8
clone size: -
J gene: TRBJ2-1
CDR3 protein: CASSLARYRNYNEQFF
CDR3 DNA: TGTGCCAGCAGCTTAGCTCGCTACCGCAATTACAATGAGCAGTTCTTC

D gene: TRBD2
V gene: TRBV7-9
clone size: few
J gene: TRBJ2-1
CDR3 protein: CASSFPSGGVDEQFF
CDR3 DNA: TGTGCCAGCAGCTTTCCTAGCGGGGGGGTTGATGAGCAGTTCTTC

D gene: -
V gene: TRBV12-3/TRBV12-4
clone size: many
J gene: TRBJ1-1
CDR3 protein: CASSLGGILNTEAFF
CDR3 DNA: TGTGCCAGCAGTTTAGGTGGAATCCTGAACACTGAAGCTTTCTTT

D gene: -
V gene: TRBV12-3/TRBV12-4
clone size: many
J gene: TRBJ1-2
CDR3 protein: CASSYGPAGNYGYTF
CDR3 DNA: TGTGCCAGCAGTTATGGGCCAGCGGGGAACTATGGCTACACCTTC

D gene: -
V gene: TRBV18
clone size: few
J gene: TRBJ1-6
CDR3 protein: CASSPTHSYNSPLHF
CDR3 DNA: TGTGCCAGCTCACCGACCCACTCCTATAATTCACCCCTCCACTTT

D gene: TRBD2
V gene: TRBV7-2
clone size: -
J gene: TRBJ2-5
CDR3 protein: CASSPLTSSVTQYF
CDR3 DNA: TGTGCCAGCAGCCCCCTGACTAGCTCGGTGACCCAGTACTTC

D gene: -
V gene: TRBV20-1
clone size: few
J gene: TRBJ2-3
CDR3 protein: CSARSAAGTDTQYF
CDR3 DNA: TGCAGTGCTAGGTCCGCGGCGGGCACAGATACGCAGTATTTT

D gene: TRBD1
V gene: TRBV20-1
clone size: -
J gene: TRBJ1-1
CDR3 protein: CSATGQGTEAFF
CDR3 DNA: TGCAGTGCCACCGGACAGGGGACTGAAGCTTTCTTT

D gene: -
V gene: TRBV14
clone size: many
J gene: TRBJ2-7
CDR3 protein: CASSQTLYYEQYF
CDR3 DNA: TGTGCCAGCAGCCAAACCCTATACTACGAGCAGTACTTC

D gene: -
V gene: TRBV11-2
clone size: -
J gene: TRBJ1-1
CDR3 protein: CASSLGALPEAFF
CDR3 DNA: TGTGCCAGCAGCTTAGGGGCGCTGCCTGAAGCTTTCTTT

D gene: TRBD1
V gene: TRBV5-1
clone size: -
J gene: TRBJ2-5
CDR3 protein: CASSFKTKGQGRLETQYF
CDR3 DNA: TGCGCCAGCAGCTTCAAAACTAAGGGACAGGGGAGATTGGAGACCCAGTACTTC

D gene: TRBD2
V gene: TRBV11-2
clone size: -
J gene: TRBJ2-3
CDR3 protein: CASSSGLAGDVSTDTQYF
CDR3 DNA: TGTGCCAGCAGCTCCGGACTAGCGGGAGATGTTAGCACAGATACGCAGTATTTT

D gene: -
V gene: TRBV28
clone size: -
J gene: TRBJ2-1
CDR3 protein: CASTSRDWQFF
CDR3 DNA: TGTGCCAGCACCTCTCGGGACTGGCAGTTCTTC

D gene: TRBD1
V gene: TRBV7-9
clone size: few
J gene: TRBJ1-2
CDR3 protein: CASSLGDRANYGYTF
CDR3 DNA: TGTGCCAGCAGCTTAGGGGACAGGGCAAACTATGGCTACACCTTC

D gene: -
V gene: TRBV28
clone size: once
J gene: TRBJ2-3
CDR3 protein: CASSPNSQDTQYF
CDR3 DNA: TGTGCCAGCAGTCCAAACAGTCAAGATACGCAGTATTTT

D gene: -
V gene: TRBV7-8
clone size: few
J gene: TRBJ1-5
CDR3 protein: CASSLGRRGGDQPQHF
CDR3 DNA: TGTGCCAGCAGCTTAGGTCGGAGGGGAGGAGATCAGCCCCAGCATTTT

D gene: -
V gene: TRBV10-2
clone size: many
J gene: TRBJ2-7
CDR3 protein: CASRGGYEQYF
CDR3 DNA: TGCGCCTCTCGAGGGGGCTACGAGCAGTACTTC

D gene: -
V gene: TRBV7-9
clone size: -
J gene: TRBJ2-7
CDR3 protein: CASSYPGPYRF
CDR3 DNA: TGTGCCAGCAGCTACCCCGGACCGTACCGCTTC

D gene: TRBD2
V gene: TRBV7-2
clone size: few
J gene: TRBJ2-1
CDR3 protein: CASSLADSGGPNQFF
CDR3 DNA: TGTGCCAGCAGCTTAGCCGATAGCGGGGGGCCGAATCAGTTCTTC

D gene: TRBD2
V gene: TRBV4-1
clone size: many
J gene: TRBJ2-1
CDR3 protein: CASSQGLAGGPEEQFF
CDR3 DNA: TGCGCCAGCAGCCAAGGGCTAGCGGGGGGGCCTGAGGAGCAGTTCTTC

D gene: -
V gene: TRBV28
clone size: few
J gene: TRBJ1-5
CDR3 protein: CASSFSGAYNQPQHF
CDR3 DNA: TGTGCCAGCAGTTTTTCCGGGGCCTACAATCAGCCCCAGCATTTT

D gene: TRBD1
V gene: TRBV14
clone size: -
J gene: TRBJ1-6
CDR3 protein: CASSPDRGRNYNSPLHF
CDR3 DNA: TGTGCCAGCAGCCCCGACAGGGGGCGGAACTATAATTCACCCCTCCACTTT

D gene: -
V gene: TRBV10-2
clone size: few
J gene: TRBJ1-1
CDR3 protein: CASSLQGVFTEAFF
CDR3 DNA: TGCGCCAGCAGTTTACAGGGCGTGTTCACTGAAGCTTTCTTT

D gene: -
V gene: TRBV3-1
clone size: few
J gene: TRBJ1-1
CDR3 protein: CASSPEGTPESRGTEAFF
CDR3 DNA: TGTGCCAGCAGCCCGGAAGGGACACCAGAGTCCCGTGGGACTGAAGCTTTCTTT

D gene: TRBD1
V gene: TRBV9
clone size: few
J gene: TRBJ1-1
CDR3 protein: CASSASPYRGEAFF
CDR3 DNA: TGTGCCAGCAGCGCCTCACCGTACAGGGGAGAAGCTTTCTTT

D gene: TRBD1
V gene: TRBV7-8
clone size: few
J gene: TRBJ2-2
CDR3 protein: CASSLRRDRGSLNTGELFF
CDR3 DNA: TGTGCCAGCAGCTTAAGACGGGACAGGGGGTCCCTGAACACCGGGGAGCTGTTTTTT

D gene: TRBD1
V gene: TRBV15
clone size: few
J gene: TRBJ1-1
CDR3 protein: CATSRDVPGQGAITEAFF
CDR3 DNA: TGTGCCACCAGCAGAGATGTACCCGGACAGGGGGCGATCACTGAAGCTTTCTTT

D gene: TRBD1
V gene: TRBV9
clone size: -
J gene: TRBJ1-1
CDR3 protein: CASSVGTGPLSWNTEAFF
CDR3 DNA: TGTGCCAGCAGCGTAGGGACAGGTCCCTTGTCATGGAACACTGAAGCTTTCTTT

D gene: -
V gene: TRBV20-1
clone size: -
J gene: TRBJ1-1
CDR3 protein: CSAWTPGIPNEAFF
CDR3 DNA: TGCAGTGCGTGGACACCCGGCATCCCGAATGAAGCTTTCTTT

D gene: -
V gene: TRBV20-1
clone size: -
J gene: TRBJ2-1
CDR3 protein: CSTIGGLSSYNEQFF
CDR3 DNA: TGCAGTACGATAGGGGGGTTATCCTCCTACAATGAGCAGTTCTTC

D gene: TRBD2
V gene: TRBV4-3
clone size: -
J gene: TRBJ2-3
CDR3 protein: CASSLRLAGGISTDTQYF
CDR3 DNA: TGCGCCAGCAGCTTAAGACTAGCGGGGGGGATCAGCACAGATACGCAGTATTTT

D gene: TRBD2
V gene: TRBV7-7
clone size: -
J gene: TRBJ2-2
CDR3 protein: CASSLKRGAPGELFF
CDR3 DNA: TGTGCCAGCAGCTTGAAGCGGGGGGCCCCCGGGGAGCTGTTTTTT

D gene: -
V gene: TRBV12-5
clone size: few
J gene: TRBJ2-5
CDR3 protein: CASGAGTLRWETQYF
CDR3 DNA: TGTGCTAGTGGTGCCGGGACCCTAAGGTGGGAGACCCAGTACTTC

D gene: -
V gene: TRBV12-3/TRBV12-4
clone size: -
J gene: TRBJ2-6
CDR3 protein: CASTAELSGANVLTF
CDR3 DNA: TGTGCCAGCACCGCGGAGTTGTCAGGGGCCAACGTCCTGACTTTC

D gene: -
V gene: TRBV7-9
clone size: -
J gene: TRBJ1-1
CDR3 protein: CASSSFNPRTEAFF
CDR3 DNA: TGTGCCAGCAGCTCCTTCAACCCGCGCACTGAAGCTTTCTTT

D gene: TRBD1
V gene: TRBV25-1
clone size: many
J gene: TRBJ2-1
CDR3 protein: CASSETGTYNEQFF
CDR3 DNA: TGTGCCAGCAGTGAGACAGGGACCTACAATGAGCAGTTCTTC

D gene: -
V gene: TRBV5-1
clone size: -
J gene: TRBJ1-3
CDR3 protein: CASRGGLQENTIYF
CDR3 DNA: TGCGCCAGCAGGGGGGGACTCCAGGAGAACACCATATATTTT

D gene: -
V gene: TRBV6-6
clone size: -
J gene: TRBJ1-2
CDR3 protein: CASSWGTRDDYGYTF
CDR3 DNA: TGTGCCAGCAGTTGGGGGACAAGGGATGACTATGGCTACACCTTC

D gene: TRBD1
V gene: TRBV7-2
clone size: many
J gene: TRBJ1-5
CDR3 protein: CASSLGTGGNQPQHF
CDR3 DNA: TGTGCCAGCAGCTTAGGGACAGGGGGGAATCAGCCCCAGCATTTT

D gene: -
V gene: TRBV29-1
clone size: -
J gene: TRBJ2-1
CDR3 protein: CSVGSSSYNEQFF
CDR3 DNA: TGCAGCGTTGGGAGTAGCTCCTACAATGAGCAGTTCTTC

D gene: -
V gene: TRBV28
clone size: -
J gene: TRBJ2-1
CDR3 protein: CASSLSAGGDEQFF
CDR3 DNA: TGTGCCAGCAGTTTAAGCGCGGGTGGAGATGAGCAGTTCTTC

D gene: -
V gene: TRBV20-1
clone size: many
J gene: TRBJ1-4
CDR3 protein: CSARGRFNEKLFF
CDR3 DNA: TGCAGTGCTAGGGGCAGATTTAATGAAAAACTGTTTTTT

D gene: TRBD1
V gene: TRBV10-3
clone size: -
J gene: TRBJ1-2
CDR3 protein: CAISRTGEHYGYTF
CDR3 DNA: TGTGCCATCAGCCGGACAGGGGAGCACTATGGCTACACCTTC

D gene: -
V gene: TRBV2
clone size: few
J gene: TRBJ2-1
CDR3 protein: CASSVLWDNEQFF
CDR3 DNA: TGTGCCAGCAGTGTGCTATGGGACAATGAGCAGTTCTTC

D gene: -
V gene: TRBV3-1
clone size: many
J gene: TRBJ2-5
CDR3 protein: CASSPPRGLRPKQETQYF
CDR3 DNA: TGTGCCAGCAGCCCCCCTCGGGGATTGCGACCTAAACAAGAGACCCAGTACTTC

D gene: TRBD1
V gene: TRBV3-1
clone size: few
J gene: TRBJ1-1
CDR3 protein: CASSPQTGTTEAFF
CDR3 DNA: TGTGCCAGCAGCCCGCAGACAGGGACGACTGAAGCTTTCTTT

D gene: -
V gene: TRBV12-3/TRBV12-4
clone size: -
J gene: TRBJ2-3
CDR3 protein: CASSLSEADTQYF
CDR3 DNA: TGTGCCAGCAGTTTATCGGAGGCAGATACGCAGTATTTT

D gene: TRBD1
V gene: TRBV12-3/TRBV12-4
clone size: few
J gene: TRBJ1-5
CDR3 protein: CASSIGQGNQPQHF
CDR3 DNA: TGTGCCAGCAGTATTGGACAGGGCAATCAGCCCCAGCATTTT